This T cell receptor (beta chain) was observed in a study of siplizumab effects on memory and regulatory T cells. Sequencing was performed with immunoSEQ multiplex PCR; in TCRdb, only in-frame clones are kept and a portion is missing. The repertoire includes roughly 120,000 clones, approximately 94% of them detected once, and around 1.7% sits in the top ten. Study-level results: A mean of roughly 68% of mappable alloreactive CD4+ clones were Treg-derived with siplizumab, compared with about 28% in controls. Assignment to unstimulated subsets succeeded for only a minor fraction of the alloreactive clones.

Regarding this clone: Antigen specificity is unknown.

Sequenced sample: non-Treg CD4+ T cells sorted from blood. The sequence derives from a human donor in good health.

In DNA form, the CDR3 reads TGTGCCAGCGCGGAGAACATGAACACTGAAGCTTTCTTT. As protein: CASAENMNTEAFF. The rearrangement uses TRBV5-4 and TRBJ1-1; D is unresolved. Trimming removed 7 bases at V and 0 bases at J, with 10 bases between. Germline V gives CDR1 SGHNT, CDR2 YYREEE (reference sequence). The CDR3 covers 13 residues.